Listed below are T cell receptor beta chains from one sample, sequenced in a study of blood T cell repertoires in COVID-19. The method was immunoSEQ multiplex PCR; TCRdb's version includes in-frame clones alone and lacks a portion of them. The sample has about 240,000 clones; about 68% are singletons. The sequenced sample consisted of peripheral blood. Receptor source: a woman older than 75 with acute or convalescent COVID-19. CDR3s include the opening cysteine and the closing phenylalanine or tryptophan. D genes are given only for firm matches. The size field is filled for only some rows; it gives once, few, many or a size class.

abundance	v_gene	j_gene	d_gene	CDR3nt	CDR3aa
once	TRBV11-2	TRBJ1-1	.	TGTGCCAGCAGCCCCCAGGGAGGCACTGAAGCTTTCTTT	CASSPQGGTEAFF
.	TRBV7-2	TRBJ1-2	.	TGTGCCAGCAGCACCTCGGGTCTGCGAGGGATAGGCTACACCTTC	CASSTSGLRGIGYTF
once	TRBV5-1	TRBJ2-1	TRBD2	TGCGCCAGCAGCTTGGGGACTAGCGGGGACAATGAGCAGTTCTTC	CASSLGTSGDNEQFF
.	TRBV6-6	TRBJ2-2	.	TGTGCCAGCAGCCGAGAGGGTGTCGGGGAGCTGTTTTTT	CASSREGVGELFF
.	TRBV21-1	TRBJ1-5	.	TGTGCCAGCAGCGTACGACAGGGGCAGCATCAGCCCCAGCATTTT	CASSVRQGQHQPQHF
.	TRBV18	TRBJ1-5	.	TGTGCCAGCTCACCTGGAGCAAATAGCAATCAGCCCCAGCATTTT	CASSPGANSNQPQHF
.	TRBV9	TRBJ1-1	.	TGTGCCAGCAGCGTGGGAGGGTTTGGCACTGAAGCTTTCTTT	CASSVGGFGTEAFF
once	TRBV20-1	TRBJ1-2	.	TGCAGTGCTAGTGTCCCGTACTATGGCTACACCTTC	CSASVPYYGYTF
.	TRBV6-2/TRBV6-3	TRBJ1-2	TRBD1	TGTGCCAGCAGCCCACCCCGACAGGGAGGTCTGTATGGCTACACCTTC	CASSPPRQGGLYGYTF
many	TRBV18	TRBJ2-3	TRBD1	TGTGCCAGCTCCACCCCCCTCGGACAGGGGACAGATACGCAGTATTTT	CASSTPLGQGTDTQYF